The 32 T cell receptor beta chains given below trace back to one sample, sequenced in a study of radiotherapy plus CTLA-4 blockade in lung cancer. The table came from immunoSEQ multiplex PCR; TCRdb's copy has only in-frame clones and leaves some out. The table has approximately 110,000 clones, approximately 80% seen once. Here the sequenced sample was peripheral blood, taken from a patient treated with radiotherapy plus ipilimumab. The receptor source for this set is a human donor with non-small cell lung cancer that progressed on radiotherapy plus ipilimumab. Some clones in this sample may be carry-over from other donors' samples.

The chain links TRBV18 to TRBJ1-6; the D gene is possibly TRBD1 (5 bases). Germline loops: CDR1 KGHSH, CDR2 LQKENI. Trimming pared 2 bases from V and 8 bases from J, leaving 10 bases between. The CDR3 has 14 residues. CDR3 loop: CASSPVQGDSPLHF. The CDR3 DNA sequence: TGTGCCAGCTCACCAGTCCAGGGAGATTCACCCCTCCACTTT.

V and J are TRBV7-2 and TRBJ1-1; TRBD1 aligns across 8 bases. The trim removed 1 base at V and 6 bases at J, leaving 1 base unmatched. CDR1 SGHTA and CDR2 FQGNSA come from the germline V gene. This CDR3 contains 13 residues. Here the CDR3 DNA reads TGTGCCAGCAGCTTAGGGACAGGGTCTGAAGCTTTCTTT. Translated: CASSLGTGSEAFF.

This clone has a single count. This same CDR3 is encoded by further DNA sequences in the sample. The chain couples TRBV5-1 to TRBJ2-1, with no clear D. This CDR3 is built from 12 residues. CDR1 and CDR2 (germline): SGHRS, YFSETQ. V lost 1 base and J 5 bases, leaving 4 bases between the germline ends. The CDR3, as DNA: TGCGCCAGCAGCTTGACCAACAATGAGCAGTTCTTC. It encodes CASSLTNNEQFF.

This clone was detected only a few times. In DNA, the CDR3 is TGTGCCAGTAGTCTACCCCCAGGGTTGGGCACAGATACGCAGTATTTT. It encodes CASSLPPGLGTDTQYF. V gene TRBV19 combines with J gene TRBJ2-3, with a tentative D call TRBD1 (5 bases). Per germline, CDR1 LNHDA and CDR2 SQIVND (reference sequence). V lost 5 bases, J lost 1 base, and 16 bases lay in between. The CDR3 covers 16 residues.

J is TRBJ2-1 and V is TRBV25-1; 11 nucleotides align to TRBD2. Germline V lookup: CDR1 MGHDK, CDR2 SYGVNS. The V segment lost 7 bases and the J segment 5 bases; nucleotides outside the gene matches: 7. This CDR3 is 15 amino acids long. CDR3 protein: CASTLAGGPHNEQFF. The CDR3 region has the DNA TGTGCCAGCACCTTAGCGGGGGGGCCCCACAATGAGCAGTTCTTC. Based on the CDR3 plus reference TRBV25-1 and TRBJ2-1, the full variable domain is EADIYQTPRYLVIGTGKKITLECSQTMGHDKMYWYQQDPGMELHLIHYSYGVNSTEKGDLSSESTVSRIRTEHFPLTLESARPSHTSQYLCASTLAGGPHNEQFFGPGTRLTVL.

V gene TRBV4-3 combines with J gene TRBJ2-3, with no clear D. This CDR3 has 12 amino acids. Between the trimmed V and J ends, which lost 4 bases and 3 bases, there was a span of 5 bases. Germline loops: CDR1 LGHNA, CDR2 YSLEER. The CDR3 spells CASSLTTDTQYF. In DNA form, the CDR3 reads TGCGCCAGCAGCCTGACAACAGATACGCAGTATTTT.

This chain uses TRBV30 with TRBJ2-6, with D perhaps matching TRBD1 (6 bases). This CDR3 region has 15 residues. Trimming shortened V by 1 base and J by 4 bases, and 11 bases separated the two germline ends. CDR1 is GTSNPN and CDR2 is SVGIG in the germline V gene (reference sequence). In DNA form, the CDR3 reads TGTGCCTGGAGTGGAGGGACACCCGGGGCCAACGTCCTGACTTTC. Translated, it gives CAWSGGTPGANVLTF. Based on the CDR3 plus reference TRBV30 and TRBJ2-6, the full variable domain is SQTIHQWPATLVQPVGSPLSLECTVEGTSNPNLYWYRQAAGRGLQLLFYSVGIGQISSEVPQNLSASRPQDRQFILSSKKLLLSDSGFYLCAWSGGTPGANVLTFGAGSRLTVL.

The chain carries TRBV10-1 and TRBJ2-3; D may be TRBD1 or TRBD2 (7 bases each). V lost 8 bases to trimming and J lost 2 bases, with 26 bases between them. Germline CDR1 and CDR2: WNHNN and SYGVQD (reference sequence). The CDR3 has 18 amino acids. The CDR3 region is CASETPQGRGLYTDTQYF. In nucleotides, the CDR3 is TGCGCCAGCGAGACCCCACAGGGGAGGGGGTTATACACAGATACGCAGTATTTT.

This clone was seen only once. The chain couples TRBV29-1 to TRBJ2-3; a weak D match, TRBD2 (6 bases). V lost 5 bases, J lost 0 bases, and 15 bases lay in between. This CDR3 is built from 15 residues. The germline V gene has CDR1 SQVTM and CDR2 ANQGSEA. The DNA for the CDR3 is TGCAGCGTTAGAAATTGGGCGGGGAGCACAGATACGCAGTATTTT. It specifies CSVRNWAGSTDTQYF.

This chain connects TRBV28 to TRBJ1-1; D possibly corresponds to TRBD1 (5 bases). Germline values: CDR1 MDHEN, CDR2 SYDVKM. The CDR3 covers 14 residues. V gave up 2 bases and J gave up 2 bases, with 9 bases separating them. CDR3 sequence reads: CASSLRGLNTEAFF. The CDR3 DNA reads TGTGCCAGCAGTTTAAGGGGCCTAAACACTGAAGCTTTCTTT.

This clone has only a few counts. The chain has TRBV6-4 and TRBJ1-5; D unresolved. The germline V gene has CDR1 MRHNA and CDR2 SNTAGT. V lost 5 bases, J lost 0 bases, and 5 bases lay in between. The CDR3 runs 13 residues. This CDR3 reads CASSLDSNQPQHF. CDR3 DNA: TGTGCCAGCAGTTTAGATAGCAATCAGCCCCAGCATTTT.

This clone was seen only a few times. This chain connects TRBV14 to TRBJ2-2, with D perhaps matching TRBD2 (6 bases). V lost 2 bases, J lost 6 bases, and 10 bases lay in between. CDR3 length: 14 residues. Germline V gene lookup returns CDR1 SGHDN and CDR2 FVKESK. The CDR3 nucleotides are TGTGCCAGCAGCCAATGGGGGGTTCCCGGGGAGCTGTTTTTT. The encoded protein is CASSQWGVPGELFF.

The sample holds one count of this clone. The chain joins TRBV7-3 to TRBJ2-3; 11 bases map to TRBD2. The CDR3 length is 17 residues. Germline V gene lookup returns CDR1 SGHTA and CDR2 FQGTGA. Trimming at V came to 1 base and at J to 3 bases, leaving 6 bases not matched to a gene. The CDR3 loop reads CASSLKGLAEDTDTQYF. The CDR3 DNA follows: TGTGCCAGCAGCTTAAAGGGACTAGCGGAGGATACAGATACGCAGTATTTT.

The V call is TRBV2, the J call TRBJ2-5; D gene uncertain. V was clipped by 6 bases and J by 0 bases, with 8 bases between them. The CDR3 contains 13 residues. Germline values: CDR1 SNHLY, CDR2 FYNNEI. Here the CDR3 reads CASSIVNQETQYF. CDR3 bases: TGTGCCAGCAGCATAGTAAACCAAGAGACCCAGTACTTC.

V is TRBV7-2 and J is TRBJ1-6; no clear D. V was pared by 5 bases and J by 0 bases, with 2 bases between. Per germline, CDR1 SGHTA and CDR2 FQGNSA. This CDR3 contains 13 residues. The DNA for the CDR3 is TGTGCCAGCAGCAGCTCCTATAATTCACCCCTCCACTTT. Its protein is CASSSSYNSPLHF.

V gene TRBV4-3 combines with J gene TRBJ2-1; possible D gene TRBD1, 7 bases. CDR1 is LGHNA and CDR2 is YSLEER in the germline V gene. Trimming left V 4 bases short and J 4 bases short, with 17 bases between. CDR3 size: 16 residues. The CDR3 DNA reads TGCGCCAGCAGCCCTCGTAGGAGGGGGCCATACAATGAGCAGTTCTTC. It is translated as CASSPRRRGPYNEQFF.

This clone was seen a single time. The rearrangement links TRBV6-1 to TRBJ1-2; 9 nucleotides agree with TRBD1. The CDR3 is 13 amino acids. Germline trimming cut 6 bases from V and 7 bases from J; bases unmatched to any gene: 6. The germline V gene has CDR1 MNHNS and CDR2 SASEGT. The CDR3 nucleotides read TGTGCCAGCAGACAACAGGGGGCATCTGGCTACACCTTC. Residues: CASRQQGASGYTF.

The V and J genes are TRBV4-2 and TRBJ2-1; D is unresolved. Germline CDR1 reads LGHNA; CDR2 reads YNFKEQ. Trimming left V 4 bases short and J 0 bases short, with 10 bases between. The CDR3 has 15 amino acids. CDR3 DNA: TGTGCCAGCAGCCCACGACCCGGCTCCTACAATGAGCAGTTCTTC. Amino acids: CASSPRPGSYNEQFF.

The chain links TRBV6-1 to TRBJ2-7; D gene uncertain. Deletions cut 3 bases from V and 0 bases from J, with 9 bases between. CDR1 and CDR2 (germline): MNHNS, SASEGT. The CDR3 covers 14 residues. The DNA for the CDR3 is TGTGCCAGCAGTGATGACGGGCACTCCTACGAGCAGTACTTC. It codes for CASSDDGHSYEQYF.

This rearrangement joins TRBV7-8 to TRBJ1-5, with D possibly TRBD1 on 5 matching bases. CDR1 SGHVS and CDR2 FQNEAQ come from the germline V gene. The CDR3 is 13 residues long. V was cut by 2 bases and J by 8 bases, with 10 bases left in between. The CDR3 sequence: CASSLLTGEPQHF. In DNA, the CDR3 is TGTGCCAGCAGCTTATTGACGGGGGAGCCCCAGCATTTT.

The CDR3 loop reads CASSYRADRVTGELFF. In DNA, the CDR3 is TGTGCCAGCAGCTACCGGGCGGACAGGGTCACCGGGGAGCTGTTTTTT. The V call is TRBV4-2, the J call TRBJ2-2; TRBD1 matches 8 bases. The germline V gene encodes CDR1 LGHNA and CDR2 YNFKEQ. The CDR3 loop spans 16 amino acids. Germline trimming cut 5 bases from V and 4 bases from J; bases unmatched to any gene: 9.

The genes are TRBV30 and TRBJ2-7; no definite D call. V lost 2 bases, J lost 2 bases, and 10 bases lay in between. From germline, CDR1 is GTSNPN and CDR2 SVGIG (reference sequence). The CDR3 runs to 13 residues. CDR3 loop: CAWSMGIAYEQYF. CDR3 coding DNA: TGTGCCTGGAGTATGGGAATCGCCTACGAGCAGTACTTC.

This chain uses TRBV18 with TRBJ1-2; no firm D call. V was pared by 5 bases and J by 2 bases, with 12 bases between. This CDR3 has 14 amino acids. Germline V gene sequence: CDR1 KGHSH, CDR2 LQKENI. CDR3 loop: CASSSLTGNYGYTF. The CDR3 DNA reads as TGTGCCAGCTCATCACTCACCGGGAACTATGGCTACACCTTC.

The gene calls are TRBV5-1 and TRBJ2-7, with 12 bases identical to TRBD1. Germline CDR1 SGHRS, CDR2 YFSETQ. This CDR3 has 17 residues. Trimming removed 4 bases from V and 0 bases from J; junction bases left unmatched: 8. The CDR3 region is CASSMGQGATHSYEQYF. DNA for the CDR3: TGCGCCAGCAGCATGGGACAGGGGGCGACCCACTCCTACGAGCAGTACTTC.

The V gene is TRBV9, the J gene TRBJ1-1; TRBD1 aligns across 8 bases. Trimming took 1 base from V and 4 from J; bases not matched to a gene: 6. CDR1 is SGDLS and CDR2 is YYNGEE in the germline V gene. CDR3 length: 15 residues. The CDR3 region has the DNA TGTGCCAGCAGCGTAACAGGGGGATGGGGCACTGAAGCTTTCTTT. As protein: CASSVTGGWGTEAFF.

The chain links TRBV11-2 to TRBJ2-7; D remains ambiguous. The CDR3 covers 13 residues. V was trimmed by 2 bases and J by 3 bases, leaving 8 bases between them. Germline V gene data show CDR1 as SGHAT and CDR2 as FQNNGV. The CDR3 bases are TGTGCCAGCAGCTTACAAGCAGACTACGAGCAGTACTTC. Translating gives CASSLQADYEQYF.

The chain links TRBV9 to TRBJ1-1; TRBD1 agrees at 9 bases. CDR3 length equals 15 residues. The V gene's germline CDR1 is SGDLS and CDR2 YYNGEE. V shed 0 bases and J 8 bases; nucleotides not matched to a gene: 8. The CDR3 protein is CASSVEGQGDGEAFF. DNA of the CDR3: TGTGCCAGCAGCGTAGAGGGACAGGGTGATGGCGAAGCTTTCTTT.

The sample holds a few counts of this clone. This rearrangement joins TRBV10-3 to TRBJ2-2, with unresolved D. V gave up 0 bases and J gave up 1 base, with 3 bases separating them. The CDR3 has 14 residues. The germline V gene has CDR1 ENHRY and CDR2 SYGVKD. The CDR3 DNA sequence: TGTGCCATCAGTGAGTCATGGAACACCGGGGAGCTGTTTTTT. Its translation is CAISESWNTGELFF.

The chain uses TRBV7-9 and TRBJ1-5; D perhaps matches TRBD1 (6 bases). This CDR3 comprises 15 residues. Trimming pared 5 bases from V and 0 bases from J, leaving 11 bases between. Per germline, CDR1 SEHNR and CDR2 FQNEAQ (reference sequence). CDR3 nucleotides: TGTGCCAGCAGCCAAGGACAGCTTAGCAATCAGCCCCAGCATTTT. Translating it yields CASSQGQLSNQPQHF.

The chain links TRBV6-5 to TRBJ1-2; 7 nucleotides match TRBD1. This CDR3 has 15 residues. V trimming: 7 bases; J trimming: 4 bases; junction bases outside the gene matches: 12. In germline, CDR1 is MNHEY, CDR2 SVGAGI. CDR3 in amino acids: CASKPGAGGLYGYTF. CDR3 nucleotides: TGTGCCAGCAAACCCGGGGCAGGGGGTCTCTATGGCTACACCTTC.

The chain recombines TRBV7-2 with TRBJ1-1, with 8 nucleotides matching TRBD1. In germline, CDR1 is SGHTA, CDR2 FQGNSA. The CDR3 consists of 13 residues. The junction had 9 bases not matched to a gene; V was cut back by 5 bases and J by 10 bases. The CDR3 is CASSQGPQGAAFF. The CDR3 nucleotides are TGTGCCAGCAGCCAAGGACCTCAGGGGGCAGCTTTCTTT.

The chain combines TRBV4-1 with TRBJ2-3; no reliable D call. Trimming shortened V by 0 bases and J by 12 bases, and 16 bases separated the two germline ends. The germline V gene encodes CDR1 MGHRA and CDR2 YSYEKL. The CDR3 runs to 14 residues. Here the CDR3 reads CASSQDPSSPVQYF. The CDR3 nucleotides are TGCGCCAGCAGCCAAGATCCGTCCTCCCCGGTACAGTATTTT.